This entry lists 21 T cell receptor beta chains sequenced from one sample in a study of blood T cell repertoires in COVID-19. Sequenced by immunoSEQ multiplex PCR; TCRdb stores in-frame clones only, minus some. The sample contains about 60,000 clones, around 89% of which appear only once. Sequenced input: peripheral blood. All receptors come from a man in his 60s with acute or convalescent COVID-19.

V usage is TRBV3-1 (or the pseudogene TRBV3-2) and J usage is TRBJ1-2, with D unresolved. The V gene lost 0 bases and the J gene lost 4 bases, with 6 bases spanning the gap. The CDR3 contains 13 residues. Germline CDR1 reads LGHDT; CDR2 reads YNNKEL (reference sequence). CDR3 sequence: CASSQDGSYGYTF. The CDR3 nucleotides are TGTGCCAGCAGCCAAGACGGTTCCTATGGCTACACCTTC.

CDR3 DNA: TGTGCCAGCAGCGTAGGGATGGAGGTTTCCTATGGCTACACCTTC. It is translated as CASSVGMEVSYGYTF. The chain uses TRBV9 and TRBJ1-2; D gene uncertain. Germline V gene data show CDR1 as SGDLS and CDR2 as YYNGEE. The V and J ends lost 0 bases and 4 bases respectively, with 13 bases between them. CDR3 length: 15 residues.

The chain has TRBV2 and TRBJ2-7, with D maybe TRBD1 (5 bases). V shed 6 bases and J shed 2 bases, with 14 bases lying between them. Germline CDR1 and CDR2: SNHLY and FYNNEI. This CDR3 comprises 14 residues. The CDR3 loop reads CASRRQDNPYEQYF. The CDR3 DNA follows: TGTGCCAGCAGGAGGCAGGACAACCCCTACGAGCAGTACTTC. Variable domain in full (rest from reference TRBV2 and TRBJ2-7): EPEVTQTPSHQVTQMGQEVILRCVPISNHLYFYWYRQILGQKVEFLVSFYNNEISEKSEIFDDQFSVERPDGSNFTLKIRSTKLEDSAMYFCASRRQDNPYEQYFGPGTRLTVT.

Sample share makes this clone medium-sized. The gene calls are TRBV2 and TRBJ2-2; no clear D gene. Trimming shortened V by 7 bases and J by 1 base, and 7 bases separated the two germline ends. The CDR3 runs 13 residues. CDR1 and CDR2 from the germline V gene are SNHLY and FYNNEI. Here the CDR3 reads CASTSQNTGELFF. CDR3 sequence (DNA): TGTGCCAGCACCTCACAGAACACCGGGGAGCTGTTTTTT.

The chain combines TRBV9 with TRBJ2-3; D unclear. This CDR3 has 14 amino acids. The V end lost 3 bases, the J end lost 5 bases, and 13 bases lay between the germline ends. The germline gives CDR1 SGDLS, CDR2 YYNGEE. CDR3 sequence (DNA): TGTGCCAGCAGCGCCCGTTACCTCAGAGATACGCAGTATTTT. This codes for CASSARYLRDTQYF.

The rearrangement links TRBV25-1 to TRBJ1-4; a possible D gene is TRBD1 (5 bases). CDR3 length: 14 residues. The germline gives CDR1 MGHDK, CDR2 SYGVNS. V was pared by 4 bases and J by 5 bases, with 11 bases between. CDR3 sequence (DNA): TGTGCCAGCAGTGGTGCAGGGAAGAATGAAAAACTGTTTTTT. Protein: CASSGAGKNEKLFF.

In its sample, this clone was seen once. V usage is TRBV7-9 and J usage is TRBJ2-7; D may be TRBD2 (5 bases). Trimming cost V 5 bases and J 7 bases, with 15 bases left between them. The length of the CDR3 is 13 residues. The germline V gene has CDR1 SEHNR and CDR2 FQNEAQ (reference sequence). The CDR3 DNA sequence: TGTGCCAGCAGCCCAGGCGCGGGCGGTGAGCAGTACTTC. Protein product: CASSPGAGGEQYF.

The V and J genes are TRBV4-1 and TRBJ1-2, with a tentative D call TRBD1 (6 bases). This CDR3 is 13 amino acids long. Germline lookup yields CDR1 MGHRA and CDR2 YSYEKL. With 4 bases removed from V and 5 bases from J, the gap between germline ends came to 11 bases. The CDR3 DNA reads TGCGCCAGCAGCCCGGACAGATTATATGGCTACACCTTC. This translates into CASSPDRLYGYTF.

The CDR3 spells CASSQGMGTEAFF. CDR3 DNA: TGTGCCAGCAGTCAGGGGATGGGCACTGAAGCTTTCTTT. The V gene is TRBV2, the J gene TRBJ1-1; a weak D match, TRBD1 (6 bases). Germline lookup yields CDR1 SNHLY and CDR2 FYNNEI. The CDR3 totals 13 residues. V lost 5 bases to trimming and J lost 4 bases, with 11 bases between them. The complete variable domain, with remaining parts taken from reference TRBV2 and TRBJ1-1, reads EPEVTQTPSHQVTQMGQEVILRCVPISNHLYFYWYRQILGQKVEFLVSFYNNEISEKSEIFDDQFSVERPDGSNFTLKIRSTKLEDSAMYFCASSQGMGTEAFFGQGTRLTVV.

The rearrangement uses TRBV6-2 or TRBV6-3 and TRBJ1-2; 8 bases map to TRBD1. J lost 3 bases, V lost 5 bases, and 5 bases had no gene match. CDR1 and CDR2 from the germline V gene are MNHEY and SVGEGT. This CDR3 is built from 14 residues. CDR3 in DNA: TGTGCCAGCAGTCAGGGGGCCTGGGACTATGGCTACACCTTC. This gives the protein CASSQGAWDYGYTF.

CDR3 bases: TGTGCCAGCAGCTGGGACAGACCTACAACTAATGAAAAACTGTTTTTT. It yields the protein CASSWDRPTTNEKLFF. The genes are TRBV5-4 and TRBJ1-4, with 7 positions matching TRBD1. V was pared by 3 bases and J by 0 bases, with 5 bases of the junction left unmatched. This CDR3 region has 16 residues. Germline loops: CDR1 SGHNT, CDR2 YYREEE (reference sequence).

The chain couples TRBV23-1 to TRBJ2-1; possibly TRBD2 for D (6 bases). TRBV23-1 is marked as an open reading frame, function uncertain. This CDR3 contains 16 residues. The V and J ends lost 4 bases and 6 bases respectively, with 19 bases between them. In DNA, the CDR3 is TGCGCCAGCAGTCCCTGGGGGGAACCCTCGTGCAATGAGCAGTTCTTC. This gives the protein CASSPWGEPSCNEQFF.

This clone was observed a handful of times. The junction shows a germline mismatch at one end, possibly a read error. The chain employs TRBV10-3 and TRBJ1-1, with TRBD1 identical over 10 bases. This CDR3 has 14 residues. Germline assignment: CDR1 ENHRY and CDR2 SYGVKD. The DNA for the CDR3 is TGTGCCATCAGCGAGTGGACAGGGGGCACTGAAGCTTTCTTT. Translated, it gives CAISEWTGGTEAFF.

The chain employs TRBV4-3 and TRBJ1-1; D call uncertain. Per the germline V gene, CDR1 is LGHNA and CDR2 is YSLEER. The CDR3 consists of 13 residues. Trimming left V 1 base short and J 5 bases short, with 8 bases between. The CDR3 nucleotides read TGCGCCAGCAGCCAAGGCGTGAGGACTGAAGCTTTCTTT. Translated: CASSQGVRTEAFF.

The chain combines TRBV10-3 with TRBJ1-1, with TRBD1 identical over 11 bases. The CDR3 totals 14 residues. V gave up 6 bases and J gave up 7 bases; unmatched junction bases: 7. Per the germline V gene, CDR1 is ENHRY and CDR2 is SYGVKD. The CDR3 loop is CAIREDRGQGEAFF. Here the CDR3 DNA reads TGTGCCATCAGGGAGGACAGGGGGCAGGGTGAAGCTTTCTTT.

The V and J genes are TRBV28 and TRBJ2-1, with D unresolved. The CDR3 is 12 amino acids. V was shortened by 5 bases and J by 6 bases, with 8 bases between the two germline ends. The germline gives CDR1 MDHEN, CDR2 SYDVKM. The CDR3 loop reads CASSPRFNEQFF. CDR3 nucleotide sequence: TGTGCCAGCAGTCCCAGGTTCAATGAGCAGTTCTTC. The full variable domain, its missing parts supplied by reference TRBV28 and TRBJ2-1, is DVKVTQSSRYLVKRTGEKVFLECVQDMDHENMFWYRQDPGLGLRLIYFSYDVKMKEKGDIPEGYSVSREKKERFSLILESASTNQTSMYLCASSPRFNEQFFGPGTRLTVL.

The J gene is TRBJ1-1, the V gene TRBV27; D may be TRBD1 (6 bases). Between the trimmed V and J ends, which lost 6 bases and 6 bases, there was a span of 17 bases. CDR1 and CDR2 from the germline V gene are MNHEY and SMNVEV (reference sequence). CDR3 length: 14 amino acids. CDR3 sequence: CASSTTGFVPEAFF. As DNA, the CDR3 is TGTGCCAGCAGCACTACAGGGTTCGTGCCTGAAGCTTTCTTT.

The chain joins TRBV5-1 to TRBJ2-3; 9 bases map to TRBD2. This CDR3 comprises 16 residues. V was clipped by 4 bases and J by 2 bases; unmatched bases: 8. From germline, CDR1 is SGHRS and CDR2 YFSETQ. The CDR3 loop reads CASSQLPSGATDTQYF. In DNA, the CDR3 is TGCGCCAGCAGCCAGCTCCCTAGCGGGGCCACAGATACGCAGTATTTT.

This chain uses TRBV5-4 with TRBJ2-1, with TRBD2 matching 7 bases. The J segment lost 3 bases and the V segment lost 4 bases, leaving 7 bases of the junction unmatched. Germline lookup yields CDR1 SGHNT and CDR2 YYREEE (reference sequence). The CDR3 loop spans 15 amino acids. The CDR3 here is CASSTGGGSYNEQFF. CDR3 DNA sequence: TGTGCCAGCAGCACCGGCGGCGGGAGCTACAATGAGCAGTTCTTC.

This clone was counted a single time. The rearrangement links TRBV30 to TRBJ2-7; possible D gene TRBD2, 5 bases. CDR3 size: 12 residues. V lost 0 bases to trimming and J lost 5 bases, with 8 bases between them. Looked up from germline, CDR1 is GTSNPN and CDR2 is SVGIG (reference sequence). Written as DNA, the CDR3 is TGTGCCTGGAGTGTGACCGGGGACGAGCAGTACTTC. Protein product: CAWSVTGDEQYF.

The chain uses TRBV4-3 and TRBJ1-4; D may be TRBD1 (5 bases). From germline, CDR1 is LGHNA and CDR2 YSLEER. The ends were cut back, 4 bases at V and 8 bases at J, with 17 bases in the middle. The CDR3 loop spans 15 amino acids. CDR3 region: CASSPLGPEDEKLFF. DNA of the CDR3: TGCGCCAGCAGCCCCCTGGGGCCAGAGGACGAAAAACTGTTTTTT.